This T cell receptor (beta chain) was sequenced during a study of shared clonotypes between healthy human individuals (dated by TCRdb to the early 2020s). Study-wide context: A few men and two women, aged 18 to 49 years, made up the cohort. For each donor, three plates each were used for CD4 naive and CD4 memory, two plates were used for CD8 naive, and one plate was used for CD8 memory. To estimate repertoire size and how much clonotype sharing occurs between individuals, the study deeply sequenced the blood TCR repertoires of about five healthy adults. To increase sequencing depth and limit assay-specific biases, different laboratories used diverse techniques to prepare libraries and sequence TCR repertoires. Between about 0.94 and 10 billion PBMCs per donor were obtained by leukapheresis.

The paper's findings and limits, for the study overall: Based on pairwise subsampling, the degree of clonotype sharing among donors was expected to be affected by sequencing depth. The genetic and exposure-history diversity represented was limited by the small number of donors. Incomplete sequencing was indicated by rarefaction of sorted-subset datasets, despite the large sequencing depth. Compared with non-shared clonotypes, the clonotypes found in all four sorted-subset donors had higher generation probabilities. Naive subsets generally had larger estimated clonotype richness than memory subsets did. When four donors were compared, the shared fraction of clonotypes was about 5% for naive CD4, 3% to 4% for naive CD8, about 2.5% for memory CD4, and 0.3% to 0.5% for memory CD8. Sampling was limited to blood, and TCR repertoires in tissue likely differ from TCR repertoires in blood.

CD8 naive samples were obtained by positive selection for CCR7 among CD45RO-negative cells, yielding a CD45RA+CCR7+ population from which TemRA cells were excluded. The donors were healthy, HIV-negative adults who had no recently reported acute infections or vaccinations. All donors were Caucasian adults living in Nashville, Tennessee, USA. Blood was collected by leukapheresis, and PBMCs were isolated by Ficoll-Histopaque density gradient centrifugation and then cryopreserved in liquid nitrogen vapor phase. Analytical flow cytometry was used to check the purity and quantity of each magnetically sorted T cell population. Genomic DNA was isolated from each sorted fraction and quantified by UV absorbance on a Nanodrop 2000c. Comment on this clone: Its antigen is not yet known. Base quality data are lacking; no much larger clone is found one base away.

V is reduced by 2 bases and J by 5 bases, leaving a spacing of 14 bases between them. From its cysteine to its phenylalanine, the CDR3 spans 14 amino acids. Only the CDR3 DNA is retained, 42 bases long and in frame from the first base. The germline V gene encodes CDR1 SGHNT and CDR2 YYREEE (reference sequence). Using the deep immunoSEQ assay, multiplex PCR amplified TCR CDR3 regions from genomic DNA. Extracted genomic DNA from each cell subset was spread evenly across all wells of several immunoSEQ 96-well plates, with each plate serving as a replicate. For sorted subsets, roughly 200 ng of genomic DNA, equivalent to some 30,000 T cell genomes, went into each replicate PCR. The purified libraries were quantified using a Qubit 3.0 fluorometer, sized with a Bioanalyzer 2100, and then quantified again using the KAPA Library Quantification kit. Each immunoSEQ 96-well plate was sequenced on its own single-read 150-cycle Illumina NextSeq 550 flow cell. Per the authors' processing: Because the immunoSEQ output included only junctional sequences and no quality scores, the filtering could not be the same as the filtering used for full-length reads. Sequences were annotated with PyIR, a Python wrapper for IgBLAST v1.9, and V/J genes and CDR3 were assigned using IMGT germline references. Reads were filtered out if the reads had weak V/J assignments (E-value above 1e-6), no CDR3, stop codons, out-of-frame junctions, or ambiguous translated residues. V3J clonotypes were defined as sequences sharing an identical inferred V gene, J gene, and CDR3 amino acid sequence. The percentage overlap between two repertoires was calculated by dividing the number of shared unique clonotypes by the size of the smaller repertoire. Three approaches were used to assess repertoire richness: RTK rarefaction, the Chao1 estimator, and Recon v2.1 estimates of unobserved clonotypes. For all TCRbeta clonotypes obtained by the gDNA method from a few donors, generation probabilities were computed with OLGA. TCRdb took this table from immuneACCESS and kept in-frame rearrangements with V and J called. Such tables lack part of the clones; where checked against another copy, unresolved V genes explain under half of the gap, and the rest is unexplained. V and J calls and clone size are given by that table; D and trimming were obtained from the DNA. The table for this sample lists 500,000 to 700,000 clones; 85% to 95% of them were counted only once. Together, the top ten hold approximately 0.12% of the sample.

The chain joins TRBV5-4 to TRBJ2-7; the D region is possibly TRBD1 or TRBD2, each matching across 5 bases. The sample comprised naive CD8+ T cells sorted from blood. The sample's cell subset or site label is to be understood as: CD45RA+CCR7+. The receptor was derived from a woman younger than 45 in good health. The nucleotide sequence is given as TGTGCCAGCAGCTTCTGGGACCACACGCACGAGCAGTACTTC. This translates into CASSFWDHTHEQYF.